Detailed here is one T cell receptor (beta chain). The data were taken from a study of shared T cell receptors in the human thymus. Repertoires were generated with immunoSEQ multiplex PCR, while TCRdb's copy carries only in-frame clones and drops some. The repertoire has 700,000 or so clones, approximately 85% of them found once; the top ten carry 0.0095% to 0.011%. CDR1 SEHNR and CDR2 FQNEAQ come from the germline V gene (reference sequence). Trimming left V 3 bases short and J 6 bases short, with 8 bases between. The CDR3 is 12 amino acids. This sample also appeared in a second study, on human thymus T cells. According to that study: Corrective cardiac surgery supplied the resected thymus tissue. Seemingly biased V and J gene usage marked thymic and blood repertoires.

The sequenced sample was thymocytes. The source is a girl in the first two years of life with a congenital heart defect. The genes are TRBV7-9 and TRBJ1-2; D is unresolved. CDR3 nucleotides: TGTGCCAGCAGCTTGACCAGGCATGGCTACACCTTC. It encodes CASSLTRHGYTF.